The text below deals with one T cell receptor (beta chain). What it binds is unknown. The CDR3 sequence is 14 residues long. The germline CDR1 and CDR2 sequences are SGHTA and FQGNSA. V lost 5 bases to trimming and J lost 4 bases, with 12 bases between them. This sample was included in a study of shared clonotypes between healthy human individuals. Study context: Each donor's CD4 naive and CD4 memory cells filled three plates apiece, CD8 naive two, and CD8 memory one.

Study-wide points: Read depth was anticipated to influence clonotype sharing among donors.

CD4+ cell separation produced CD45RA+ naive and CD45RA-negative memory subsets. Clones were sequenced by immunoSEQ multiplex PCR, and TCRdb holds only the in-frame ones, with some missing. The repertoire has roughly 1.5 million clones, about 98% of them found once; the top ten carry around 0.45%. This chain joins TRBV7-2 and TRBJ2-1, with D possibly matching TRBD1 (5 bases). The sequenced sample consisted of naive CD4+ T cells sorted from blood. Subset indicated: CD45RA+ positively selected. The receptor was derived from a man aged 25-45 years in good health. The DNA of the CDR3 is TGTGCCAGCAGCACCCGACAGAGATACAATGAGCAGTTCTTC. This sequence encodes CASSTRQRYNEQFF.